The 28 T cell receptor beta chains listed next were all sequenced from one sample in a study of response to subunit inactivated influenza vaccine. TCRdb analysed the RT-PCR reads with MiXCR anew, one entry per CDR3 protein. The sample carries 860,000 or so distinct CDR3 sequences, around 20% recorded once. The sequencing used PBMCs from blood, collected roughly 5 days after vaccination. These receptors were obtained from a man in his fifties or sixties who received an inactivated influenza vaccine.

This clonotype showed up just a few times. The V call is TRBV12-3 or TRBV12-4, the J call TRBJ2-3; TRBD2 might be the D (6 bases). This CDR3 has 14 residues. V was clipped by 1 base and J by 2 bases, with 7 bases between them. The DNA for the CDR3 is TGTGCCAGCAGTTTAGGGGGGGTCACAGATACGCAGTATTTT. Translation gives CASSLGGVTDTQYF.

The J gene is TRBJ2-1, the V gene TRBV28; possible D gene TRBD1, 6 bases. The CDR3 runs 17 residues. The ends were cut back, 4 bases at V and 0 bases at J, with 16 bases in the middle. Germline CDR1 and CDR2: MDHEN and SYDVKM. DNA for the CDR3: TGTGCCAGCAGTTCTACCCAGGGGAGTGCCTCCTACAATGAGCAGTTCTTC. Translating gives CASSSTQGSASYNEQFF.

There are a few counts of this clonotype. V and J are TRBV6-1 and TRBJ1-5; D ambiguous. With 6 bases removed from V and 2 bases from J, the gap between germline ends came to 11 bases. The CDR3 runs 14 residues. Germline V gives CDR1 MNHNS, CDR2 SASEGT. The chain's CDR3 is CASSGRQGNQPQHF. DNA for the CDR3: TGTGCCAGCAGCGGACGGCAGGGCAATCAGCCCCAGCATTTT.

The CDR3 DNA is TGCAGTGCTAGCCCTCAGGGACTAGGGTCCTACAATGAGCAGTTCTTC. Amino acid sequence: CSASPQGLGSYNEQFF. V is TRBV20-1 and J is TRBJ2-1, with 8 positions matching TRBD2. Trimming at V came to 3 bases and at J to 1 base, leaving 8 bases not matched to a gene. The CDR3 sequence is 16 residues long. Per germline, CDR1 DFQATT and CDR2 SNEGSKA (reference sequence).

The chain has TRBV7-6 and TRBJ2-1; 7 bases are shared with TRBD1. J gave up 0 bases and V 5 bases, and 7 bases lay outside the gene matches. This CDR3 comprises 16 residues. CDR1 SGHVS and CDR2 FNYEAQ come from the germline V gene. Here the CDR3 reads CASSEGQLTSYNEQFF. In nucleotides, the CDR3 is TGTGCCAGCAGCGAGGGACAGCTGACCTCCTACAATGAGCAGTTCTTC. Using reference TRBV7-6 and TRBJ2-1 for the parts outside the CDR3, the full variable domain is GAGVSQSPRYKVTKRGQDVALRCDPISGHVSLYWYRQALGQGPEFLTYFNYEAQQDKSGLPNDRFSAERPEGSISTLTIQRTEQRDSAMYRCASSEGQLTSYNEQFFGPGTRLTVL.

This clonotype has a handful of counts. The J gene is TRBJ2-3, the V gene TRBV7-2; the match to TRBD1 covers 8 bases. CDR3 length equals 13 residues. The V segment lost 6 bases and the J segment 7 bases; nucleotides outside the gene matches: 6. The germline CDR1 and CDR2 sequences are SGHTA and FQGNSA. CDR3 DNA sequence: TGTGCCAGCAGGGAAAGACAGGGGAATACGCAGTATTTT. Translating gives CASRERQGNTQYF.

This clonotype was counted between two and nine times. This chain joins TRBV4-3 and TRBJ2-3, with 11 bases matching TRBD2. The ends lost 1 base at V and 0 bases at J; junction bases unmatched: 3. Germline-derived CDR1 and CDR2 are LGHNA and YSLEER. The CDR3 sequence is 17 residues long. CDR3 region: CASSQVTSGGSTDTQYF. The CDR3 nucleotides read TGCGCCAGCAGCCAAGTTACTAGCGGGGGTAGCACAGATACGCAGTATTTT.

The V call is TRBV27, the J call TRBJ2-5, with a weak D call TRBD2 (7 bases). Germline CDR1 MNHEY, CDR2 SMNVEV (reference sequence). V lost 5 bases and J lost 0, with 22 bases in between. This CDR3 contains 18 residues. This chain's CDR3 is CASSPRWGGLPYQETQYF. Here the CDR3 DNA reads TGTGCCAGCAGTCCCCGATGGGGGGGGCTACCGTACCAAGAGACCCAGTACTTC.

The J gene is TRBJ2-6, the V gene TRBV19, with D uncertain. CDR3 length: 14 amino acids. Per germline, CDR1 LNHDA and CDR2 SQIVND (reference sequence). V was clipped by 6 bases and J by 0 bases, with 6 bases between them. The CDR3 DNA is TGTGCCAGTAGAGACAACTCTGGGGCCAACGTCCTGACTTTC. The encoded protein is CASRDNSGANVLTF. The whole variable domain, remainder taken from reference TRBV19 and TRBJ2-6, is DGGITQSPKYLFRKEGQNVTLSCEQNLNHDAMYWYRQDPGQGLRLIYYSQIVNDFQKGDIAEGYSVSREKKESFPLTVTSAQKNPTAFYLCASRDNSGANVLTFGAGSRLTVL.

This rearrangement joins TRBV10-3 to TRBJ2-2, with D possibly being TRBD2 (6 bases). The germline V gene encodes CDR1 ENHRY and CDR2 SYGVKD. The V gene lost 6 bases and the J gene lost 0 bases, with 11 bases spanning the gap. The CDR3 has 15 amino acids. DNA of the CDR3: TGTGCCATCAGCGATAGCGGAGCGAACACCGGGGAGCTGTTTTTT. Protein: CAISDSGANTGELFF.

The rearrangement joins TRBV7-9 to TRBJ2-2; the D is unclear. V gave up 4 bases and J gave up 0 bases, with 12 bases separating them. Germline V gene data show CDR1 as SEHNR and CDR2 as FQNEAQ (reference sequence). The length of the CDR3 is 16 residues. This chain's CDR3 is CASSSEYRTNTGELFF. CDR3 bases: TGTGCCAGCAGCTCAGAATACCGCACGAACACCGGGGAGCTGTTTTTT.

This clonotype has more than one count but fewer than ten. The J gene is TRBJ2-2, the V gene TRBV19; D not certain. Trimming shortened V by 1 base and J by 3 bases, and 9 bases separated the two germline ends. This CDR3 is built from 15 residues. The germline V gene encodes CDR1 LNHDA and CDR2 SQIVND (reference sequence). In DNA, the CDR3 is TGTGCCAGTAGTATAGTCGGACGGCACACCGGGGAGCTGTTTTTT. This gives the protein CASSIVGRHTGELFF.

This clonotype was picked up many times. The V and J genes are TRBV29-1 and TRBJ2-7, with 10 nucleotides matching TRBD2. The CDR3 length is 13 residues. V lost 3 bases, J lost 6 bases, and 5 bases stayed unmatched. CDR1 and CDR2 from the germline V gene are SQVTM and ANQGSEA. The CDR3 here is CSVESSGGIEQYF. DNA of the CDR3: TGCAGCGTTGAGTCTAGCGGGGGAATCGAGCAGTACTTC.

The chain carries TRBV5-5 and TRBJ2-1; 11 bases are a match to TRBD2. There are 15 residues in the CDR3. CDR1 is SGHKS and CDR2 is YYEKEE in the germline V gene (reference sequence). Unmatched junction bases numbered 5, after V lost 3 bases and J lost 6 bases. The CDR3: CASSYRLAGFNEQFF. The DNA for the CDR3 is TGTGCCAGCAGCTACAGACTAGCGGGGTTCAATGAGCAGTTCTTC.

This clonotype was seen more than once but under ten times. The chain couples TRBV7-2 to TRBJ1-2; D unclear. Germline CDR1 SGHTA, CDR2 FQGNSA. V lost 5 bases to trimming and J lost 4 bases, with 11 bases between them. CDR3 size: 13 residues. CDR3 amino acids: CASSQRNGYGYTF. The DNA of the CDR3 is TGTGCCAGCAGCCAGCGGAACGGCTATGGCTACACCTTC.

This clonotype was seen a few times. This chain uses TRBV7-2 with TRBJ2-3; a weak D match, TRBD2 (6 bases). The V gene lost 0 bases and the J gene lost 6 bases, with 19 bases spanning the gap. The V gene's germline CDR1 is SGHTA and CDR2 FQGNSA. The CDR3 extends over 17 amino acids. CDR3 sequence: CASSLAGRDLGYDTQYF. As DNA, the CDR3 is TGTGCCAGCAGCTTAGCGGGGCGGGATTTAGGTTATGATACGCAGTATTTT.

This clonotype appeared a few times. The chain carries TRBV13 and TRBJ2-7, with 7 bases identical to TRBD2. The junction had 11 bases not matched to a gene; V was cut back by 4 bases and J by 5 bases. CDR3 length: 15 amino acids. Germline V gene lookup returns CDR1 PRHDT and CDR2 FYEKMQ (reference sequence). The CDR3 DNA sequence: TGTGCCAGCAGCTCCATAGGGACTATAAGCCACGAGCAGTACTTC. Protein product: CASSSIGTISHEQYF.

The genes are TRBV24-1 and TRBJ2-1; 9 positions agree with TRBD1. The CDR3 is made up of 14 amino acids. V was clipped by 6 bases and J by 7 bases; unmatched bases: 6. CDR1 and CDR2 from the germline V gene are KGHDR and SFDVKD. The CDR3 DNA reads as TGTGCCACCAGTTTAGGACAGGGGCTAAATGAGCAGTTCTTC. It encodes CATSLGQGLNEQFF.

This clonotype has just a few counts. The chain couples TRBV5-1 to TRBJ2-1; TRBD1 matches at 7 bases. The CDR3 contains 16 residues. Germline values: CDR1 SGHRS, CDR2 YFSETQ. V gave up 0 bases and J gave up 7 bases; unmatched junction bases: 10. CDR3 loop: CASSLVLGQVGNEQFF. The CDR3 DNA follows: TGCGCCAGCAGCTTGGTTCTCGGACAGGTCGGAAATGAGCAGTTCTTC. The full variable domain, completed using reference TRBV5-1 and TRBJ2-1, is KAGVTQTPRYLIKTRGQQVTLSCSPISGHRSVSWYQQTPGQGLQFLFEYFSETQRNKGNFPGRFSGRQFSNSRSEMNVSTLELGDSALYLCASSLVLGQVGNEQFFGPGTRLTVL.

This chain joins TRBV7-8 and TRBJ2-7, with 9 bases fitting TRBD1. Germline V gene sequence: CDR1 SGHVS, CDR2 FQNEAQ. V trimming: 5 bases; J trimming: 6 bases; junction bases outside the gene matches: 8. The CDR3 consists of 14 residues. The CDR3 DNA reads TGTGCCAGCAGCAGGGGACAGGGTTCCAGCGAGCAGTACTTC. It specifies CASSRGQGSSEQYF.

This clonotype has just a few counts. The chain has TRBV4-2 and TRBJ1-3; D is unclear. This CDR3 comprises 15 residues. Germline V CDR1 and CDR2: LGHNA, YNFKEQ. V lost 4 bases, J lost 5 bases, and 15 bases lay in between. The CDR3 sequence: CASSPLVDRRNTIYF. The DNA of the CDR3 is TGTGCCAGCAGCCCTCTTGTGGACCGGAGAAACACCATATATTTT.

The chain is built from TRBV6-1 and TRBJ2-7; D not certain. Trimming pared 6 bases from V and 4 bases from J, leaving 16 bases between. The germline CDR1 and CDR2 sequences are MNHNS and SASEGT. This CDR3 region has 14 residues. CDR3 sequence reads: CASRHTVLGYEQYF. As DNA, the CDR3 is TGTGCCAGCAGACACACAGTTTTGGGTTACGAGCAGTACTTC.

This clonotype has only a few counts. The chain links TRBV10-3 to TRBJ2-7; a possible D gene is TRBD2 (5 bases). CDR1 and CDR2 from the germline V gene are ENHRY and SYGVKD. This CDR3 contains 14 residues. The V end was cut by 2 bases, the J end by 5 bases, with 13 bases between. This CDR3 is CAISEGWELDEQYF. The CDR3 region has the DNA TGTGCCATCAGTGAGGGTTGGGAACTAGACGAGCAGTACTTC.

The sample holds a few counts of this clonotype. The J gene is TRBJ2-2, the V gene TRBV15; D might be TRBD1 or TRBD2, each matching 5 bases. V lost 2 bases and J lost 6, with 16 bases in between. Germline V gene sequence: CDR1 LNHNV, CDR2 YYDKDF (reference sequence). The CDR3 loop spans 16 amino acids. CDR3 bases: TGTGCCACCAGCAGATACGCCGGGACCTCTCCCGGGGAGCTGTTTTTT. Translating gives CATSRYAGTSPGELFF.

This sequence joins TRBV7-9 and TRBJ1-2; D unclear. The CDR3 runs to 15 residues. Deletions cut 5 bases from V and 0 bases from J, with 13 bases between. The germline V gene encodes CDR1 SEHNR and CDR2 FQNEAQ (reference sequence). The DNA for the CDR3 is TGTGCCAGCAGCAACCAGCGTGAGGCTAACTATGGCTACACCTTC. Residues: CASSNQREANYGYTF.

Remarks on this clonotype: The junction shows a germline mismatch at one end, possibly a read error. V is TRBV7-6 and J is TRBJ2-2; 8 bases line up with TRBD1. The CDR3 sequence is 15 residues long. Germline values: CDR1 SGHVS, CDR2 FNYEAQ. The CDR3 sequence: CASGLQGVLTGELFF. The CDR3 region has the DNA TGTGCCAGCGGCTTACAGGGGGTGCTCACCGGGGAGCTGTTTTTT.

There are a few counts of this clonotype. The rearrangement joins TRBV3-1 to TRBJ2-1; D is unresolved. The V gene's germline CDR1 is LGHDT and CDR2 YNNKEL (reference sequence). This CDR3 has 12 residues. V lost 1 base to trimming and J lost 5 bases, with 3 bases between them. The CDR3 protein is CASSQADNEQFF. CDR3 in DNA: TGTGCCAGCAGCCAAGCAGACAATGAGCAGTTCTTC.

The sample holds a few counts of this clonotype. The chain joins TRBV7-6 to TRBJ2-3, with TRBD2 matching 7 bases. V lost 2 bases, J lost 4 bases, and 6 bases stayed unmatched. Germline CDR1 SGHVS, CDR2 FNYEAQ. The length of the CDR3 is 15 residues. The CDR3 reads CASSLRAGTSDTQYF. CDR3 coding DNA: TGTGCCAGCAGCTTAAGAGCGGGAACATCAGATACGCAGTATTTT.